This T cell receptor beta chain was observed in a study of shared clonotypes between healthy human individuals. Researchers partitioned CD4+ cells into CD45RA+ naive and CD45RA-negative memory subsets. TCRdb's table, derived via immunoSEQ multiplex PCR, lists solely in-frame clones and lacks some. The data contain 2.3 million or so clones, approximately 93% of them singletons. V shed 8 bases and J shed 7 bases, with 14 bases lying between them. CDR1 and CDR2 from the germline V gene are MNHEY and SVGAGI. There are 13 residues in the CDR3. The chain couples TRBV6-5 to TRBJ2-2; D remains unclear. The clonotype comes from a man younger than 35 in good health. Some clones in this sample may be carry-over from other donors' samples. The source material was naive CD4+ T cells from PBMCs. Subset indicated: CD45RA+ positively selected. DNA for the CDR3: TGTGCCAGCCCTAGAAGTGTGGACGGGGAGCTGTTTTTT. This translates into CASPRSVDGELFF.